The entry that follows covers one TCR beta chain sequence. Original methodology: Quantification of nucleated cells was approximated via reference gene primer amplification. Sequencing was performed with immunoSEQ multiplex PCR; in TCRdb, only in-frame clones are kept and a portion is missing. For V, J and clone size, that table is used; D and trimming come from the DNA. The data hold about 200,000 clones, with 80% observed a single time. This specimen comes from a study of blood T cell repertoires in COVID-19. The length of the CDR3 is 13 residues. The V gene's germline CDR1 is SGHDN and CDR2 FVKESK. The ends were cut back, 1 base at V and 6 bases at J, with 4 bases in the middle.

The receptor's source is a woman in her 70s with acute or convalescent COVID-19. The chain has TRBV14 and TRBJ1-6; D is uncertain. Sequencing was carried out using peripheral blood. This CDR3 reads CASSQGSNSPLHF. The CDR3 DNA reads TGTGCCAGCAGCCAAGGGAGTAATTCACCCCTCCACTTT. Using reference TRBV14 and TRBJ1-6 for the parts outside the CDR3, the full variable domain is EAGVTQFPSHSVIEKGQTVTLRCDPISGHDNLYWYRRVMGKEIKFLLHFVKESKQDESGMPNNRFLAERTGGTYSTLKVQPAELEDSGVYFCASSQGSNSPLHFGNGTRLTVT.